Detailed here is one T cell receptor (beta chain). Its antigen remains unknown. The junction departs from germline at one end; a sequencing error may be responsible. The CDR3 is 8 residues long. Germline values: CDR1 SQVTM, CDR2 ANQGSEA. The data were taken from a study of T cell responses to AZD1222 COVID-19 vaccine. Study-level points and caveats: Nearly half of unique spike-specific TCRs reportedly avoided B.1.351 and B.1.1.7 mutated regions.

The repertoire was sequenced with immunoSEQ multiplex PCR; TCRdb's copy has only in-frame clones and lacks some. The profile shows around 180,000 clones, 80% to 90% of them singletons. The clonotype was recovered from an adult in good health. The V gene is TRBV29-1, the J gene TRBJ1-2, with D unresolved. Here the sequenced sample was peripheral blood, taken on day 0 of AZD1222 vaccination. The CDR3 here is CSLDEGFF. The CDR3 coding sequence is TGCAGCTTGGACGAAGGTTTCTTC.